The 16 T cell receptor beta chains listed next were all sequenced from one sample in a study of T cells in Graves' hyperthyroidism and ophthalmopathy. Amplification of TCR beta CDR3 regions was performed using RNA transcripts as template. The study used the HTBI primer set for a first-round RT-PCR of the TCR CDR3. TCRdb called the multiplex PCR reads again in MiXCR, with one record for every CDR3 protein. The sample includes over 450,000 distinct CDR3 sequences, approximately 17% seen only once; the top ten take roughly 15%. Sequenced: blood. The receptors derive from a woman under 30 with Graves' ophthalmopathy.

This clonotype was found many times. The J gene is TRBJ2-1, the V gene TRBV28; 7 nucleotides agree with TRBD2. Germline V gene data show CDR1 as MDHEN and CDR2 as SYDVKM. With V trimmed by 6 bases and J by 7 bases, 15 bases remained unmatched. The CDR3 spans 16 residues. CDR3 in DNA: TGTGCCAGCAGCCGACTAGCCGGGATTGCAGGGAATGAGCAGTTCTTC. Translated: CASSRLAGIAGNEQFF.

This clonotype has at least ten counts. The chain couples TRBV20-1 to TRBJ2-1, with a possible D match to TRBD1 (5 bases). Germline V gene sequence: CDR1 DFQATT, CDR2 SNEGSKA (reference sequence). V was trimmed by 5 bases and J by 10 bases, leaving 15 bases between them. The CDR3 totals 12 residues. CDR3 in amino acids: CSAPNSGSEQFF. CDR3 nucleotide sequence: TGCAGTGCTCCAAACTCAGGGTCCGAGCAGTTCTTC.

The table lists this clonotype with many counts. The J gene is TRBJ1-2, the V gene TRBV10-3, with D possibly being TRBD1 (6 bases). V dropped 4 bases and J dropped 3 bases, with 9 bases sitting between them. The CDR3 extends over 13 amino acids. Germline assignment: CDR1 ENHRY and CDR2 SYGVKD. For the CDR3, the DNA is TGTGCCATCAGTGCGGCAGGGGACTATGGCTACACCTTC. Translated, it gives CAISAAGDYGYTF.

Comments on this clonotype: A much larger clone lies a single base off, so this may be a read error. The genes are TRBV28 and TRBJ2-7, with D possibly being TRBD1 (5 bases). The CDR3 has 14 residues. Germline CDR1 MDHEN, CDR2 SYDVKM. CDR3 DNA sequence: TGTGCCAGCAGCCTAATACAGGATTCCTACGAGCAGTGCTTC. Translating gives CASSLIQDSYEQCF.

This clonotype was observed at least ten times. This chain joins TRBV3-1 and TRBJ1-5, with a weak D call TRBD1 (6 bases). Germline values: CDR1 LGHDT, CDR2 YNNKEL (reference sequence). Trimming left V 3 bases short and J 4 bases short, with 10 bases between. CDR3 size: 14 residues. The CDR3 DNA is TGTGCCAGCAGCCAGGACAGTGGGAATCAGCCCCAGCATTTT. It codes for CASSQDSGNQPQHF.

This clonotype has ten or more counts. The V call is TRBV7-9, the J call TRBJ2-3; perhaps D is TRBD1 or TRBD2 (5 bases each). The CDR3 totals 22 residues. Germline CDR1 and CDR2: SEHNR and FQNEAQ (reference sequence). With 1 base removed from V and 0 bases from J, the gap between germline ends came to 29 bases. The CDR3 loop reads CASSLVSGTRTAGSTSTDTQYF. DNA of the CDR3: TGTGCCAGCAGCTTAGTTTCTGGTACCCGGACTGCAGGGAGTACTAGCACAGATACGCAGTATTTT.

As to this clonotype: Since no conserved phenylalanine or tryptophan closes the CDR3, a read error is the likely cause. The rearrangement links TRBV7-3 to TRBJ1-1, with 9 bases lining up with TRBD1. The CDR3 is 14 amino acids. Trimming cost V 6 bases and J 1 base; bases outside gene matches: 3. Germline CDR1 reads SGHTA; CDR2 reads FQGTGA. The CDR3 reads CASRAQGANTEAFL. The CDR3 DNA sequence: TGTGCCAGCAGAGCACAGGGGGCGAACACTGAAGCTTTCCTT.

The chain has TRBV6-6 and TRBJ2-1; TRBD2 agrees at 10 bases. With V trimmed by 2 bases and J by 5 bases, 9 bases remained unmatched. CDR1 is MNHNY and CDR2 is SVGAGI in the germline V gene (reference sequence). The CDR3 length is 17 residues. The DNA of the CDR3 is TGTGCCAGCAGTTACACCCCTCCTAGCGGGAGCGACAATGAGCAGTTCTTC. Amino acids: CASSYTPPSGSDNEQFF.

The rearrangement uses TRBV5-1 and TRBJ2-3, with 9 nucleotides matching TRBD2. The CDR3 has 17 amino acids. V lost 0 bases to trimming and J lost 6 bases; unmatched junction nucleotides: 11. The germline gives CDR1 SGHRS, CDR2 YFSETQ. The CDR3 region is CASSLGVIAGATDTQYF. The DNA of the CDR3 is TGCGCCAGCAGCTTGGGGGTAATAGCGGGAGCGACCGATACGCAGTATTTT.

This clonotype was counted ten times or more. V usage is TRBV7-9 and J usage is TRBJ2-3; 7 bases agree with TRBD2. Germline V gene sequence: CDR1 SEHNR, CDR2 FQNEAQ (reference sequence). The CDR3 totals 16 residues. V was pared by 5 bases and J by 1 base, with 9 bases of the junction left unmatched. This chain's CDR3 is CASSARLAGGTDTQYF. The CDR3 coding sequence is TGTGCCAGCAGCGCCCGCCTGGCGGGGGGCACAGATACGCAGTATTTT.

V and J are TRBV2 and TRBJ1-3, with a tentative D call TRBD1 (5 bases). Germline CDR1 is SNHLY and CDR2 is FYNNEI. The CDR3 is 13 amino acids. Here the CDR3 DNA reads TGTGCGACGGTGGGGGTTTCTGGAAACACCATATATTTT. This sequence encodes CATVGVSGNTIYF.

DNA for the CDR3: TGTGCCAGCAGCCCACCCGGGGCGGGCCGGGTTGTTGAGACCCAGTACTTC. Amino acids: CASSPPGAGRVVETQYF. The chain uses TRBV6-1 and TRBJ2-5; D is possibly TRBD1 or TRBD2 (5 bases each). This CDR3 has 17 amino acids. The V end was cut by 6 bases, the J end by 5 bases, with 25 bases between. Germline assignment: CDR1 MNHNS and CDR2 SASEGT.

This clonotype showed up many times. J is TRBJ1-5 and V is TRBV12-3 or TRBV12-4, with D uncertain. CDR3 length equals 16 residues. Between the trimmed V and J ends, which lost 3 bases and 3 bases, there was a span of 15 bases. Here the CDR3 reads CASSFVLDGYNQPQHF. CDR3 bases: TGTGCCAGCAGTTTCGTCCTGGACGGTTACAATCAGCCCCAGCATTTT.

At least ten counts were recorded for this clonotype. This sequence joins TRBV28 and TRBJ1-5; D call uncertain. Germline V CDR1 and CDR2: MDHEN, SYDVKM. V lost 2 bases, J lost 7 bases, and 9 bases lay in between. This CDR3 region has 13 residues. In DNA form, the CDR3 reads TGTGCCAGCAGTTTAGAGAGAAAACAGCCCCAGCATTTT. The encoded protein is CASSLERKQPQHF.

This clonotype was found many times. The J gene is TRBJ1-2, the V gene TRBV20-1, with D unresolved. This CDR3 contains 14 residues. V lost 2 bases and J 8 bases, leaving 18 bases between the germline ends. Germline V gene sequence: CDR1 DFQATT, CDR2 SNEGSKA (reference sequence). The CDR3 coding sequence is TGCAGTGCTAGATCCCCAAGGGAGGAAGGGGGCTACACCTTC. This gives the protein CSARSPREEGGYTF.

This clonotype was seen many times. This chain joins TRBV5-1 and TRBJ1-1; 8 bases fit TRBD1. The CDR3 loop spans 13 amino acids. J was trimmed by 3 bases and V by 3 bases; bases with no gene match: 1. Germline V gene lookup returns CDR1 SGHRS and CDR2 YFSETQ. CDR3 nucleotides: TGCGCCAGCAGCTCGACAGGGGACACTGAAGCTTTCTTT. Residues: CASSSTGDTEAFF.